The clone carrying this T cell receptor (beta chain) was seen repeatedly, ten times or more. Via MiXCR, TCRdb re-called the RACE reads, giving one row per CDR3 protein. The sample contains around 300,000 distinct CDR3 sequences, just under 8% of which appear only once. CDR1 and CDR2 (germline): ENHRY, SYGVKD. CDR3 size: 14 residues. Deletions cut 5 bases from V and 0 bases from J, with 10 bases between. This sample stems from a study of human T cells and chemical hapten exposure. As for time point: pre-sensitization, week 0. Treatment in this sample: therapeutic diphenylcyclopropenone sensitization with weekly scalp DPC.

The sample was whole blood, taken in connection with sensitization to the hapten diphenylcyclopropenone (DPC). J is TRBJ1-2 and V is TRBV10-3; no firm D call. The clonotype comes from a man between 18 and 29 years old with alopecia areata. Some clones in this sample may be carry-over from other donors' samples. The CDR3: CAISPTLSNYGYTF. CDR3 bases: TGTGCCATCAGTCCCACCCTATCTAACTATGGCTACACCTTC.